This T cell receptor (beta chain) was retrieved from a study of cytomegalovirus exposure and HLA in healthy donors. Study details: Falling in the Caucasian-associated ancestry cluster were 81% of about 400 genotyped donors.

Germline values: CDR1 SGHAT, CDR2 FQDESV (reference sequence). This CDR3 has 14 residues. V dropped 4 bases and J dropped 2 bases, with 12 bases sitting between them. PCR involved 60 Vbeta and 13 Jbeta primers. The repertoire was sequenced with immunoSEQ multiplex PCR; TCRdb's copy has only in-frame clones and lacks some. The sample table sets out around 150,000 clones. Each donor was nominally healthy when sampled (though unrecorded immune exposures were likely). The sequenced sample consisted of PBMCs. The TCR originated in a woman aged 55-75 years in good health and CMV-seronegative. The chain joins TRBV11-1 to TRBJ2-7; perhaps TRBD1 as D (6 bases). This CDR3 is CASSSPSGAYEQYF. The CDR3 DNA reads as TGTGCCAGCAGCTCGCCGTCAGGGGCCTACGAGCAGTACTTC.